This T cell receptor (beta chain) was identified during a study of T cell clonotyping in hematopoietic cell transplantation. Study-wide findings and caveats: Few recipient clonotypes overlapped donors; over 95% were de novo at given depth. Cells were unsorted, so CD4 and CD8 contributions were not separated.

In the case of this clone: Antigen: not known.

The CDR3 is 14 amino acids. Germline assignment: CDR1 SGHNT and CDR2 YENEEA. V was cut by 5 bases and J by 5 bases, with 15 bases left in between. Profiled with immunoSEQ multiplex PCR; TCRdb holds only in-frame clones, not every one. The top ten hold around 4.6% of the sample, which has about 2,100 clones, around 94% seen once. The sample consisted of peripheral blood mononuclear cells. The chain carries TRBV11-3 and TRBJ2-5; maybe TRBD1 (5 bases). The clonotype originates from a man aged 45 to 65 in good health. Some clones in this sample may be carry-over from other donors' samples. The CDR3 is CASSQGAPGETQYF. The CDR3 region has the DNA TGTGCCAGCAGCCAAGGGGCCCCCGGGGAGACCCAGTACTTC.